This TCR beta chain was captured by sequencing in a study of blood T cell repertoires in COVID-19. Across the whole study: COVID-19 samples from acute and convalescent phases originated in the United States, Italy and Spain. From T cells, B-cell-depleted T cells, or PBMCs came the material, which was cDNA or gDNA.

This clone turned up a few times. In the source study's methods: For nucleated cells, counts were estimated from reference gene primer amplification. Measured with immunoSEQ multiplex PCR; TCRdb has only the in-frame clones, and not every one. D and trimming come from the DNA, and the V and J calls and clone size come from that table. The data hold 200,000 to 250,000 clones, with nearly 90% observed a single time. The CDR3 length is 14 residues. From germline, CDR1 is KGHSH and CDR2 LQKENI. V lost 5 bases and J lost 2, with 10 bases in between. This TCR was sampled from a man aged 18 to 35 with active or convalescent COVID-19. The chain recombines TRBV18 with TRBJ1-5, with D possibly TRBD1 on 6 matching bases. Sequencing used peripheral blood. This CDR3 is CASSTRQGNQPQHF. For the CDR3, the DNA is TGTGCCAGCTCAACAAGACAGGGCAATCAGCCCCAGCATTTT.